Described below is a single T cell receptor (beta chain) sequence and its context. The antigen remains unidentified. PCR amplification relied on 60 Vbeta primers (plus 13 Jbeta primers). The table came from immunoSEQ multiplex PCR; TCRdb's copy has only in-frame clones and leaves some out. The table records over 120,000 clones, around 84% of them present only once. The data derive from a study of cytomegalovirus exposure and HLA in healthy donors. General study points: Most CMV-associated TCR beta chains appeared HLA-restricted in a later analysis. Cytomegalovirus-associated TCR beta chains were listed, numbering some 150.

The source material was PBMCs. The TCR originated in a man aged 50 to 60 in good health and CMV-seronegative.

CDR3 DNA sequence: TGTGCCAGCAGACTCGGTTATGCTAGCGGATTCTACGAGCAGTACTTC. Its protein is CASRLGYASGFYEQYF. The chain carries TRBV6-6 and TRBJ2-7; 7 bases map to TRBD2. Germline V gene data show CDR1 as MNHNY and CDR2 as SVGAGI (reference sequence). The length of the CDR3 is 16 residues. Losses at the gene ends were 6 bases for V and 3 bases for J; bases not matched to a gene: 14.